These 12 T cell receptor beta chains came from one sample sequenced in a study of T cells after yellow fever vaccination. TCRdb itself ran the 5' RACE reads through MiXCR, one entry per CDR3 protein. The sample holds a few hundred thousand distinct CDR3 sequences, 17% seen once. The specimen was PBMCs, collected less than 6 days after the first yellow fever vaccination. All receptors come from a man between 18 and 29 years old who received the YFV17D yellow fever vaccine.

The J gene is TRBJ1-2, the V gene TRBV7-9; D is ambiguous. The CDR3 is made up of 14 amino acids. Germline CDR1 SEHNR, CDR2 FQNEAQ (reference sequence). Trimming took 5 bases from V and 8 from J, leaving 18 bases between them. Here the CDR3 DNA reads TGTGCCAGCAGCCCGCCGCGGTTGGTTCTCGGCTACACCTTC. This codes for CASSPPRLVLGYTF.

The chain couples TRBV4-3 to TRBJ1-1; D gene unclear. Per germline, CDR1 LGHNA and CDR2 YSLEER. V lost 0 bases and J 3 bases, leaving 11 bases between the germline ends. The CDR3 runs 15 residues. The chain's CDR3 is CASSQDQTVHTEAFF. CDR3 sequence (DNA): TGCGCCAGCAGCCAAGACCAAACCGTTCACACTGAAGCTTTCTTT.

The J gene is TRBJ1-6, the V gene TRBV10-3, with D perhaps TRBD1 (5 bases). V lost 10 bases and J 9 bases, leaving 19 bases between the germline ends. From germline, CDR1 is ENHRY and CDR2 SYGVKD. The CDR3 has 14 residues. The CDR3 nucleotides are TGTGCCAGCTGCAGGGTTAGAGAAACTTCACCCCTCCACTTT. Translation gives CASCRVRETSPLHF.

This sequence joins TRBV20-1 and TRBJ1-6; D is unclear. This CDR3 is built from 12 residues. V was pared by 1 base and J by 8 bases, with 6 bases between. The V gene's germline CDR1 is DFQATT and CDR2 SNEGSKA (reference sequence). Written as DNA, the CDR3 is TGCAGTGCTAGAGGGGGATATTCACCCCTCCACTTT. Protein: CSARGGYSPLHF.

The genes are TRBV7-2 and TRBJ2-3, with D perhaps matching TRBD2 (6 bases). V lost 3 bases and J lost 6, with 13 bases in between. The CDR3 sequence is 14 residues long. Germline loops: CDR1 SGHTA, CDR2 FQGNSA. CDR3 region: CASSFGVLADTQYF. CDR3 DNA: TGTGCCAGCAGCTTCGGCGTCCTAGCGGATACGCAGTATTTT.

The V and J genes are TRBV5-1 and TRBJ2-6; D not certain. Germline V CDR1 and CDR2: SGHRS, YFSETQ. V was pared by 6 bases and J by 0 bases, with 7 bases between. The CDR3 spans 14 residues. The CDR3 DNA reads TGCGCCAGCAATGGGATCTCTGGGGCCAACGTCCTGACTTTC. This translates into CASNGISGANVLTF. Full variable domain (outside the CDR3, taken from reference TRBV5-1 and TRBJ2-6): KAGVTQTPRYLIKTRGQQVTLSCSPISGHRSVSWYQQTPGQGLQFLFEYFSETQRNKGNFPGRFSGRQFSNSRSEMNVSTLELGDSALYLCASNGISGANVLTFGAGSRLTVL.

This clonotype turned up a few times. The chain is built from TRBV7-9 and TRBJ1-4; D is uncertain. V was trimmed by 5 bases and J by 6 bases, leaving 10 bases between them. The CDR3 sequence is 13 residues long. Germline CDR1 and CDR2: SEHNR and FQNEAQ (reference sequence). CDR3 nucleotides: TGTGCCAGCAGCCCATCCACCCATGAAAAACTGTTTTTT. Translated, it gives CASSPSTHEKLFF.

In its sample, this clonotype was seen a few times. This chain joins TRBV6-5 and TRBJ2-1, with unresolved D. The CDR3 sequence is 15 residues long. From germline, CDR1 is MNHEY and CDR2 SVGAGI. Trimming removed 4 bases at V and 1 base at J, with 11 bases between. CDR3 in DNA: TGTGCCAGCAGTTTGGGTGCCCGTTCCTACAATGAGCAGTTCTTC. Encoded protein: CASSLGARSYNEQFF.

This clonotype was observed a few times. This chain links TRBV15 with TRBJ2-3; 15 bases are shared with TRBD2. This CDR3 is built from 16 residues. Germline assignment: CDR1 LNHNV and CDR2 YYDKDF (reference sequence). The V and J ends lost 3 bases and 3 bases, in that order; junction bases with no gene match: 1. In DNA form, the CDR3 reads TGTGCCACCAGCAGGGGGACTAGCGGGGGGACAGATACGCAGTATTTT. Translated, it gives CATSRGTSGGTDTQYF.

The chain has TRBV6-1 and TRBJ1-2; a possible D gene is TRBD1 (5 bases). Germline V gives CDR1 MNHNS, CDR2 SASEGT. The CDR3 contains 14 residues. Trimming took off 6 bases at V and 8 bases at J, with 19 bases between the two ends. The CDR3 region has the DNA TGTGCCAGCAGGTCTTCGGGGGGTCTTGGAGGCTACACCTTC. This encodes CASRSSGGLGGYTF.

This clonotype was counted between two and nine times. The CDR3 coding sequence is TGTGCCAGCTCACCTAACCGGGACCCCCTCGAGCAGTACGTC. This sequence encodes CASSPNRDPLEQYV. The chain has TRBV18 and TRBJ2-7; D possibly uses TRBD1 or TRBD2 (5 bases each). V was pared by 3 bases and J by 6 bases, with 15 bases between. The CDR3 is 14 amino acids. Germline V gene sequence: CDR1 KGHSH, CDR2 LQKENI.

The chain uses TRBV5-1 and TRBJ2-7; 7 bases are a match to TRBD1. Trimming cost V 4 bases and J 2 bases; bases outside gene matches: 12. The germline CDR1 and CDR2 sequences are SGHRS and YFSETQ. This CDR3 region has 16 residues. CDR3 in DNA: TGCGCCAGCAGCCTGAGGTCTTTAACAGGGGCCTACGAGCAGTACTTC. This gives the protein CASSLRSLTGAYEQYF.